This TCR beta chain is drawn from a study of regulatory T cells in long-lasting Graves disease. Findings and limits, study-wide: Segments TRBV28, TRBJ1-2 and TRBJ2-5 showed preferential usage in persistent disease.

Specified time point: newly diagnosed GD, antithyroid drugs for less than 3 months. Making the TCR library involved RNA that had been extracted from PBMCs. Arm-PCR of CDR3 regions and iRepertoire HTBI primers were the basis on which TCR beta libraries were built. From the multiplex PCR reads, TCRdb called clonotypes with MiXCR, one entry per CDR3 protein. Of roughly 380,000 distinct CDR3 sequences in the sample, approximately 16% were seen once. This clonotype has only a few counts. Its cognate antigen is unknown. V lost 0 bases and J lost 6; bases outside the gene matches: 11. The germline V gene has CDR1 SGDLS and CDR2 YYNGEE. The CDR3 has 18 amino acids. The same specimen was also included in a second study, on T cells in Graves' hyperthyroidism and ophthalmopathy. That report adds: Participants, patients aged 18 to 65, had newly diagnosed hyperthyroidism with a duration under 2 months. Exclusion of patients followed from uncontrolled infection, other autoimmune disease, pregnancy or lactation. Researchers report that a 13 V-J model separated ophthalmopathy from stable hyperthyroidism.

The sample consisted of peripheral blood mononuclear cells (PBMCs), taken at new diagnosis, from a patient treated with antithyroid drugs. This clonotype originated in a man aged 35 to 55 with Graves disease. The V gene is TRBV9, the J gene TRBJ2-2, with 10 bases identical to TRBD2. For the CDR3, the DNA is TGTGCCAGCAGCGTAGGGCCTAGCGGGGGTTCCGGGCCCGGGGAGCTGTTTTTT. It is translated as CASSVGPSGGSGPGELFF. Full variable domain (remainder filled in from reference TRBV9 and TRBJ2-2): DSGVTQTPKHLITATGQRVTLRCSPRSGDLSVYWYQQSLDQGLQFLIQYYNGEERAKGNILERFSAQQFPDLHSELNLSSLELGDSALYFCASSVGPSGGSGPGELFFGEGSRLTVL.